This TCR beta chain stems from a study of blood T cell repertoires in COVID-19. The CDR3 runs 13 residues. The ends were cut back, 0 bases at V and 1 base at J, with 5 bases in the middle. CDR1 and CDR2 (germline): GTSNPN, SVGIG (reference sequence). Only in-frame clones appear in the TCRdb table, and some are missing; sequencing was by immunoSEQ multiplex PCR. The sample lists about 300,000 clones, around 86% seen once, with about 1.4% in the top ten. The chain couples TRBV30 to TRBJ2-3; D may be TRBD1 (5 bases). The sample was peripheral blood. The sequence was obtained from a woman in her 40s who had recovered from COVID-19. CDR3: CAWSVQGTDTQYF. The DNA for the CDR3 is TGTGCCTGGAGTGTACAGGGCACAGATACGCAGTATTTT.